This T cell receptor beta chain emerged from a study of T cell responses to AZD1222 COVID-19 vaccine. CDR3 length equals 13 residues. Trimming removed 5 bases from V and 8 bases from J, with 12 bases in between. Germline loops: CDR1 MGHDK, CDR2 SYGVNS. Repertoires were generated with immunoSEQ multiplex PCR, while TCRdb's copy carries only in-frame clones and drops some. The table shows around 140,000 clones, with roughly 91% occurring only once. This receptor was taken from an adult in good health. V is TRBV25-1 and J is TRBJ1-4; a possible D gene is TRBD1 (5 bases). Sequencing used peripheral blood, obtained on day 0 of AZD1222 vaccination. The chain's CDR3 is CASSNTGGEKLFF. In DNA, the CDR3 is TGTGCCAGCAGTAATACAGGTGGAGAAAAACTGTTTTTT.